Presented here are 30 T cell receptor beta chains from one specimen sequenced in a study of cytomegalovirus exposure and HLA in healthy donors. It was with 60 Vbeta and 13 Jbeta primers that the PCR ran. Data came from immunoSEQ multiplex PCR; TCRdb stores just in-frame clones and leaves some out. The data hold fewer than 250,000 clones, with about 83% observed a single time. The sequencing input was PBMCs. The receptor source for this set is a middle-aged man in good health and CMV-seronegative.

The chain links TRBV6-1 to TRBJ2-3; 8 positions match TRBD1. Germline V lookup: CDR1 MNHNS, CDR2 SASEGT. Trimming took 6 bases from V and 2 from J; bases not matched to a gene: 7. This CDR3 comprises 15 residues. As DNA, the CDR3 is TGTGCCAGCAGCTCGGGACAGGCTATCACAGATACGCAGTATTTT. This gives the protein CASSSGQAITDTQYF.

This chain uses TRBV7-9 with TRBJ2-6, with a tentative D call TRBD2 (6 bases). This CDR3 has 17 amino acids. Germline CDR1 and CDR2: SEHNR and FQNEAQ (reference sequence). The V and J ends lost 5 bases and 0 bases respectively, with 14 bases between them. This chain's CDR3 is CASSPAGGDSGANVLTF. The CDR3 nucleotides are TGTGCCAGCAGCCCCGCGGGCGGGGACTCTGGGGCCAACGTCCTGACTTTC.

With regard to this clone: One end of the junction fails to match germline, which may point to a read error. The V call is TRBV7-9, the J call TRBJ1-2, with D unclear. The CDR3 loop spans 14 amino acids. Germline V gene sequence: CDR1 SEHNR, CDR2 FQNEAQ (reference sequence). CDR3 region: CSSSLAPARGGYTF. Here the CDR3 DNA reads TGTTCCAGCAGCTTAGCGCCCGCGCGGGGTGGCTACACCTTC.

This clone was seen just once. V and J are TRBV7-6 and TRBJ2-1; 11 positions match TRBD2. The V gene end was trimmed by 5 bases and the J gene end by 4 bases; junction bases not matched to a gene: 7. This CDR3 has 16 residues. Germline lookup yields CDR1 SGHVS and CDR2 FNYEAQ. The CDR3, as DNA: TGTGCCAGCAGCCCTCTAGCGGGGGGCCCATACAATGAGCAGTTCTTC. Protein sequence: CASSPLAGGPYNEQFF.

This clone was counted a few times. The CDR3 region is CASSLPRRVSYEQYF. CDR3 sequence (DNA): TGTGCCAGCAGCCTACCCCGACGGGTCTCCTACGAGCAGTACTTC. The chain joins TRBV12-1 to TRBJ2-7; the D call in the table, TRBD2, was not verified against the DNA. TRBV12-1 is noted as a pseudogene. There are 15 residues in the CDR3.

CDR3 nucleotide sequence: TGTGCCTGGAGTTGGAACAGACAAGAGACCCAGTACTTC. Protein product: CAWSWNRQETQYF. The chain has TRBV30 and TRBJ2-5, with D hard to call. The CDR3 is made up of 13 amino acids. Trimming removed 2 bases at V and 2 bases at J, with 9 bases between. Germline V gene lookup returns CDR1 GTSNPN and CDR2 SVGIG (reference sequence).

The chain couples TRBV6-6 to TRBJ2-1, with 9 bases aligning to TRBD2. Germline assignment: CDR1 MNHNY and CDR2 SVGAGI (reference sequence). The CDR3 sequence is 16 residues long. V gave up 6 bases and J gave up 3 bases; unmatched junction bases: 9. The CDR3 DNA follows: TGTGCCAGCAGCTCCAGAGCGGGGGGAGTCTACAATGAGCAGTTCTTC. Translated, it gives CASSSRAGGVYNEQFF.

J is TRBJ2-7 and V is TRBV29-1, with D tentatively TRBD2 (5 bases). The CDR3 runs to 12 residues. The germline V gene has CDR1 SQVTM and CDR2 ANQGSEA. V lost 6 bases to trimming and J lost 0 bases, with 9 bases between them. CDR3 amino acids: CSVGRGSYEQYF. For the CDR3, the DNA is TGCAGCGTGGGGAGAGGCTCCTACGAGCAGTACTTC.

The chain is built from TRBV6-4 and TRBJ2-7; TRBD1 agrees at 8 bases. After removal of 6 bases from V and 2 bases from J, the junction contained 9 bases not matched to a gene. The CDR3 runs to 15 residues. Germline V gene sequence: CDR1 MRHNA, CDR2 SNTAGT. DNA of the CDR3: TGTGCCAGCAGCGACCGGGACAGGAGGCCCTACGAGCAGTACTTC. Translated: CASSDRDRRPYEQYF.

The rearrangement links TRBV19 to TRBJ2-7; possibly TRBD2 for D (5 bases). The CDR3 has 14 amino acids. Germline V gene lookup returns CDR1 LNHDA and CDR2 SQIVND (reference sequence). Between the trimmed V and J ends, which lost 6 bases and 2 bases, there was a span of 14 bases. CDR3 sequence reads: CASRRGDNTYEQYF. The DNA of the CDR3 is TGTGCCAGTAGACGGGGAGACAACACCTACGAGCAGTACTTC.

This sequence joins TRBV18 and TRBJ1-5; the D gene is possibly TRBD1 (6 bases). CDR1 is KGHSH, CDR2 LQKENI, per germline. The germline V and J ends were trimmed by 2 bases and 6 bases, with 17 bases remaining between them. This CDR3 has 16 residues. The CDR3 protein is CASSPSSLGGGQPQHF. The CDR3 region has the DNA TGTGCCAGCTCACCAAGTTCCCTGGGAGGGGGTCAGCCCCAGCATTTT.

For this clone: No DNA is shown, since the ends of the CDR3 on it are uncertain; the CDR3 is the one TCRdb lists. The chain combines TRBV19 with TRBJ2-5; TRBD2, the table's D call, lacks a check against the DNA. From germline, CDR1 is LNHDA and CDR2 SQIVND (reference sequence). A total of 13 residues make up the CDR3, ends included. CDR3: CASSIGFAGGNHF.

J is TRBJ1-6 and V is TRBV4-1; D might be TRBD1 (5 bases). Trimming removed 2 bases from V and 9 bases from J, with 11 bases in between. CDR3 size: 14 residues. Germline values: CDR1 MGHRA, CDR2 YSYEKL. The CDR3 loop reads CASSQPGKGSPLHF. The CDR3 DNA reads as TGCGCCAGCAGCCAACCAGGGAAGGGTTCACCCCTCCACTTT.

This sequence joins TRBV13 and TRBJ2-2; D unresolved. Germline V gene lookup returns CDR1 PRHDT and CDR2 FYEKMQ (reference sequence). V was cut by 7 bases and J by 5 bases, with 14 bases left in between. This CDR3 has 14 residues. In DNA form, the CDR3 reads TGTGCCAGCACCCATATCAGACATACCGGGGAGCTGTTTTTT. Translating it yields CASTHIRHTGELFF.

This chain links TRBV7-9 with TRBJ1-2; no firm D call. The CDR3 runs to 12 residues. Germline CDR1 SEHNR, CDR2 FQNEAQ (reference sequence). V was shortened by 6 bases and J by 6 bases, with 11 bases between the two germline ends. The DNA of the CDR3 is TGTGCCAGCAGGTCCTCAGGTGATGGCTACACCTTC. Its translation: CASRSSGDGYTF. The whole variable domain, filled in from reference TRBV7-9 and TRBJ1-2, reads DTGVSQNPRHKITKRGQNVTFRCDPISEHNRLYWYRQTLGQGPEFLTYFQNEAQLEKSRLLSDRFSAERPKGSFSTLEIQRTEQGDSAMYLCASRSSGDGYTFGSGTRLTVV.

The CDR3 sequence is CASSVVSGASNTGELFF. The CDR3 region has the DNA TGTGCCAGCAGCGTAGTTAGCGGGGCTTCTAACACCGGGGAGCTGTTTTTT. This chain connects TRBV9 to TRBJ2-2, with 8 bases aligning to TRBD2. This CDR3 comprises 17 residues. CDR1 and CDR2 (germline): SGDLS, YYNGEE. Unmatched junction bases numbered 6, after V lost 0 bases and J lost 2 bases.

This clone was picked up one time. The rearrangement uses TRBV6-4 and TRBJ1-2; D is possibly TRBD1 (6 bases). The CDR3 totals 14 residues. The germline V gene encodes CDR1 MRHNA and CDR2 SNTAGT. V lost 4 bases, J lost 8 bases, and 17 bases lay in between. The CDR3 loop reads CASSALPGHRGYTF. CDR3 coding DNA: TGTGCCAGCAGTGCTCTCCCGGGACATCGGGGCTACACCTTC.

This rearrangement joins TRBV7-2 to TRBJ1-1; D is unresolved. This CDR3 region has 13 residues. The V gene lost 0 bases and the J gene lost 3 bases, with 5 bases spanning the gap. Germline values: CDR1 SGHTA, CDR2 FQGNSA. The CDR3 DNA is TGTGCCAGCAGCTTAGCGTCGTACACTGAAGCTTTCTTT. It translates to CASSLASYTEAFF.

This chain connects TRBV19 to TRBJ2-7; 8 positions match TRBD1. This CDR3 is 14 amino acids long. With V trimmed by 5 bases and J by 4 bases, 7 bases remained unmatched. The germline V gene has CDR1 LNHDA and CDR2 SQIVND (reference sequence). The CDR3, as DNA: TGTGCCAGTAGTCCTCGGACAGGGTTGTACGAGCAGTACTTC. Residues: CASSPRTGLYEQYF.

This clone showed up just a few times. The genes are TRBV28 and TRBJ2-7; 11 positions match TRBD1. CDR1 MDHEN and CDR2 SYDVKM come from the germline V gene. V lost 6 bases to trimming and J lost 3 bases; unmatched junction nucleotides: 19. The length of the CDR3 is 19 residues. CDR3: CASREDLGADRGRDYEQYF. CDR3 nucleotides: TGTGCCAGCAGAGAGGATCTGGGGGCGGACAGGGGGCGAGACTACGAGCAGTACTTC. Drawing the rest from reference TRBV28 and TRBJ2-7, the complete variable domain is DVKVTQSSRYLVKRTGEKVFLECVQDMDHENMFWYRQDPGLGLRLIYFSYDVKMKEKGDIPEGYSVSREKKERFSLILESASTNQTSMYLCASREDLGADRGRDYEQYFGPGTRLTVT.

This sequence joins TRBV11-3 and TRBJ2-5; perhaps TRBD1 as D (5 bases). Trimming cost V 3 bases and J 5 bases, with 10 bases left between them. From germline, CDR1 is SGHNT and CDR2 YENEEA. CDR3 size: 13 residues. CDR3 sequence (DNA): TGTGCCAGCAGCTTTGGGGCGAGGGAGACCCAGTACTTC. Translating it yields CASSFGARETQYF.

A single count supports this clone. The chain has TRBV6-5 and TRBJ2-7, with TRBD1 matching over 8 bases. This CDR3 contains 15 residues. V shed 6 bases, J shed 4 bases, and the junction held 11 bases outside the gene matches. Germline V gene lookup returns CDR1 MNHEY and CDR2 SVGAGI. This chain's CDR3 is CASSPTTGDRYEQYF. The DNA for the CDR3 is TGTGCCAGCAGCCCCACGACAGGGGACAGATACGAGCAGTACTTC.

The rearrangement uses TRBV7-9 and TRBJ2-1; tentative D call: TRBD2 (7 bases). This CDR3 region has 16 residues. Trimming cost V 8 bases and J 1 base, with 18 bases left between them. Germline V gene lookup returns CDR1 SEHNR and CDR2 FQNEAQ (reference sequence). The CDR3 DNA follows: TGTGCCAGCTCGGGGGGCCCGTCGCGTTCCTACAATGAGCAGTTCTTC. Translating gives CASSGGPSRSYNEQFF.

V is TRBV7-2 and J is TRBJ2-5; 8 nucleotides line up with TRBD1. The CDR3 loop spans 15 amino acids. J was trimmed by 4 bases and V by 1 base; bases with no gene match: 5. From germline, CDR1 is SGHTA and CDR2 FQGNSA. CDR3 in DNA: TGTGCCAGCAGCTTAGATCCAGGGGGCGGAGAGACCCAGTACTTC. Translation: CASSLDPGGGETQYF.

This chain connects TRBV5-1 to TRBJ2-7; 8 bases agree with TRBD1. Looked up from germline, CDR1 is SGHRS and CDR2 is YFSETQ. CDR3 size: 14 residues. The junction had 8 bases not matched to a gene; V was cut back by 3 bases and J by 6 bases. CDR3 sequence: CASSSRGQGSEQYF. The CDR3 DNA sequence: TGCGCCAGCAGCTCCAGAGGACAGGGTTCCGAGCAGTACTTC.

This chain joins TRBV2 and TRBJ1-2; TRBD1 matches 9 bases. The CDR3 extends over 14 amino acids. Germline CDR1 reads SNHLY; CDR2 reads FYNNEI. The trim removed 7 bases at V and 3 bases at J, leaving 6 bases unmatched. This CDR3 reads CASKQGARDYGYTF. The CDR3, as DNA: TGTGCCAGCAAACAGGGGGCGCGGGACTATGGCTACACCTTC.

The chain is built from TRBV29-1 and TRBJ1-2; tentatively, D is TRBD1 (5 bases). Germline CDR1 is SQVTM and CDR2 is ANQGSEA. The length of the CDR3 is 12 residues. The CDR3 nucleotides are TGCATAGCGGGGCAGGGTGACTATGGCTACACCTTC. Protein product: CIAGQGDYGYTF.

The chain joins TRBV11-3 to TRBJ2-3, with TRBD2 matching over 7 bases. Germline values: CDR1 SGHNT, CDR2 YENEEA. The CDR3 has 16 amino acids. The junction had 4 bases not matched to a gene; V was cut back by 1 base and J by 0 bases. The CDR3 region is CASSLGLAVSTDTQYF. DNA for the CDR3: TGTGCCAGCAGCTTAGGGCTAGCGGTTAGCACAGATACGCAGTATTTT.

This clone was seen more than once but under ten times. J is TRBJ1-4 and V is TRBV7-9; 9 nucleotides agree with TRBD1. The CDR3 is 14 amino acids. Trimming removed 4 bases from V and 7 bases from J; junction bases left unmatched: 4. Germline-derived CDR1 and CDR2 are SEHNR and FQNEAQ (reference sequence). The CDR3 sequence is CASSSDRGSEKLFF. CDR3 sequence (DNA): TGTGCCAGCAGCTCCGACAGGGGGAGTGAAAAACTGTTTTTT. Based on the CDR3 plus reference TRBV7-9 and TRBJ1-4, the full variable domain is DTGVSQNPRHKITKRGQNVTFRCDPISEHNRLYWYRQTLGQGPEFLTYFQNEAQLEKSRLLSDRFSAERPKGSFSTLEIQRTEQGDSAMYLCASSSDRGSEKLFFGSGTQLSVL.

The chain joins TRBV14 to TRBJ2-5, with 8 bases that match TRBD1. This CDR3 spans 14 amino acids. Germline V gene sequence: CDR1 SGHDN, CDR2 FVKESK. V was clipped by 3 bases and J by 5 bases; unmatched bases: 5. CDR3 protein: CASSHPRGRETQYF. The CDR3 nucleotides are TGTGCCAGCAGCCACCCCAGGGGGCGGGAGACCCAGTACTTC. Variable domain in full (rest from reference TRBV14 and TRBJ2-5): EAGVTQFPSHSVIEKGQTVTLRCDPISGHDNLYWYRRVMGKEIKFLLHFVKESKQDESGMPNNRFLAERTGGTYSTLKVQPAELEDSGVYFCASSHPRGRETQYFGPGTRLLVL.